The rows below give T cell receptor beta chains drawn from one sample of a study of CD8 T cells in ankylosing spondylitis. TCRdb reprocessed the 5' RACE reads with MiXCR, giving one entry per CDR3 protein. There are about 750,000 distinct CDR3 sequences in the sample; 15% to 20% occur only once, and over 15% lies in the top ten. The sample taken for sequencing was blood, either unsorted or a sorted T cell fraction (not recorded which). The receptors come from a male donor with ankylosing spondylitis. CDR3s include the opening cysteine and the closing phenylalanine or tryptophan. A D gene is named only where the DNA matches it firmly. Where a row states a size, it is once, few, many or the class of an expanded clone; other rows omit it.

DNA: TGCGTCGGCAGGACCTACAATGAGCAGTTCTTC
CDR3: CVGRTYNEQFF
J: TRBJ2-1
V: TRBV29-1
size: NA
D: NA

DNA: TGTGCCAGCAGCTTAGTTGGCCCCACCAGCGCAGATACGCAGTATTTT
CDR3: CASSLVGPTSADTQYF
J: TRBJ2-3
V: TRBV11-2
size: few
D: NA

DNA: TGTGCCAGCGCCGGGACAGGGTCGACCGGGGAGCTGTTTTTT
CDR3: CASAGTGSTGELFF
J: TRBJ2-2
V: TRBV18
size: few
D: TRBD1

DNA: TGTGCCAGCAGCGACCCCGGGACCTCATCGACCGGGGAGCTGTTTTTT
CDR3: CASSDPGTSSTGELFF
J: TRBJ2-2
V: TRBV7-9
size: NA
D: NA

DNA: TGTGCCAGCAGTTTAGCTAGTAGTCCTTCTGGAAACACCATATATTTT
CDR3: CASSLASSPSGNTIYF
J: TRBJ1-3
V: TRBV28
size: NA
D: NA

DNA: TGTGCCAGCAGTTTGTCGGATAGCGGTACGCAGTATTTT
CDR3: CASSLSDSGTQYF
J: TRBJ2-3
V: TRBV12-3/TRBV12-4
size: few
D: NA

DNA: TGCAGCGTTGAGGGGGACTTCACGGCTCGGCAGTTCTTC
CDR3: CSVEGDFTARQFF
J: TRBJ2-1
V: TRBV29-1
size: many
D: NA

DNA: TGCAGTGCTGAGGGGGGCCAAACCTATAGGCACAATGAGCAGTTCTTC
CDR3: CSAEGGQTYRHNEQFF
J: TRBJ2-1
V: TRBV20-1
size: NA
D: NA

DNA: TGTGCCAGCAGTTTGACTAGCGCAACCCCCGGGGATACGCAGTATTTT
CDR3: CASSLTSATPGDTQYF
J: TRBJ2-3
V: TRBV12-3/TRBV12-4
size: few
D: TRBD2

DNA: TGTGCCAGCAGTTGGGTGGGGACAGGGTCGAATGAGCAGTTCTTC
CDR3: CASSWVGTGSNEQFF
J: TRBJ2-1
V: TRBV12-3/TRBV12-4
size: few
D: TRBD1

DNA: TGTGCCAGTAGCGGGACAGGTAGAAACACCATATATTTT
CDR3: CASSGTGRNTIYF
J: TRBJ1-3
V: TRBV19
size: NA
D: TRBD1

DNA: TGTGCCACCAGCACCCGGACTAGCGGATTACAGTTCTTC
CDR3: CATSTRTSGLQFF
J: TRBJ2-1
V: TRBV15
size: NA
D: TRBD2

DNA: TGTGCCAGCAGCCAAGGGTCGGCTTTAACAGGCTATGGCTACACCTTC
CDR3: CASSQGSALTGYGYTF
J: TRBJ1-2
V: TRBV4-2
size: few
D: NA

DNA: TGCAGTGCTAGAGTTGATAGCGGGGGGACCCCACGCTCTGGGGCCAACGTCCTGACTTTC
CDR3: CSARVDSGGTPRSGANVLTF
J: TRBJ2-6
V: TRBV20-1
size: once
D: TRBD2

DNA: TGTGCCAGCAGCGAGTATATTGGTGAGCAGTTCTTC
CDR3: CASSEYIGEQFF
J: TRBJ2-1
V: TRBV3-1
size: NA
D: NA

DNA: TGTGCCACCAGCGGGACTAGCGGGAACACCGGGGAGCTGTTTTTT
CDR3: CATSGTSGNTGELFF
J: TRBJ2-2
V: TRBV24-1
size: few
D: TRBD2

DNA: TGTGCCAGCAGCACAATACCGGACCCCCGTTCGTGCGAGCAGTACTTC
CDR3: CASSTIPDPRSCEQYF
J: TRBJ2-7
V: TRBV21-1
size: NA
D: NA

DNA: TGTGCCAGCAGTTATAGGTCCAGTTACTACGAGCAGTACTTC
CDR3: CASSYRSSYYEQYF
J: TRBJ2-7
V: TRBV6-5
size: few
D: NA

DNA: TGCAGTGCTACCCCGCGACAACTCAGCAATCAGCCCCAGCATTTT
CDR3: CSATPRQLSNQPQHF
J: TRBJ1-5
V: TRBV20-1
size: NA
D: NA

DNA: TGTGCCAGCGGTTTAAGGAGCGGGGGCACCGGGGAGCTGTTTTTT
CDR3: CASGLRSGGTGELFF
J: TRBJ2-2
V: TRBV11-2
size: NA
D: TRBD2

DNA: TGTGCCAGCAGCAACGGACAGGGAGCCTATGGCTACACCTTC
CDR3: CASSNGQGAYGYTF
J: TRBJ1-2
V: TRBV12-3/TRBV12-4
size: NA
D: TRBD1

DNA: TGTGCCAGCAGTTCTAAAATCCGCCCCGGGACTAGCGGGAAAGGAATCTACAATGAGCAGTTCTTC
CDR3: CASSSKIRPGTSGKGIYNEQFF
J: TRBJ2-1
V: TRBV27
size: few
D: TRBD2

DNA: TGTGCCACCAGTGATTTCGTCCGGACAGGGCACACTGAGCAGTTCTTC
CDR3: CATSDFVRTGHTEQFF
J: TRBJ2-1
V: TRBV24-1
size: NA
D: TRBD1

DNA: TGTGCCAGCAGCCAAGGGACAGGGTTGTACGAGCAGTACTTC
CDR3: CASSQGTGLYEQYF
J: TRBJ2-7
V: TRBV3-1
size: NA
D: TRBD1

DNA: TGCAGTGCTACAGGACAGGGGAGTAATAGAGCCCTCCACTTT
CDR3: CSATGQGSNRALHF
J: TRBJ1-6
V: TRBV20-1
size: NA
D: TRBD1

DNA: TGCGCCAGCAGCCCCCGCCGGGGGCCCTATGGCTACACCTTC
CDR3: CASSPRRGPYGYTF
J: TRBJ1-2
V: TRBV5-1
size: few
D: NA

DNA: TGTGCCAGCAGCCCCCAGCGGGAATCTGATACGCAGTATTTT
CDR3: CASSPQRESDTQYF
J: TRBJ2-3
V: TRBV11-2
size: NA
D: TRBD2

DNA: TGTGCCAGCAGCTCTACAGGGGACTCTGGAAACACCATATATTTT
CDR3: CASSSTGDSGNTIYF
J: TRBJ1-3
V: TRBV7-2
size: NA
D: TRBD1

DNA: TGTGCCACCAGCAGAGAGACAGCGGGAGAGGAGGAGCAGTACTTC
CDR3: CATSRETAGEEEQYF
J: TRBJ2-7
V: TRBV15
size: NA
D: TRBD2

DNA: TGTGCCAGCAGCTTAGAGGTTTTTAGGAACACTGAAGCTTTCTTT
CDR3: CASSLEVFRNTEAFF
J: TRBJ1-1
V: TRBV7-2
size: few
D: NA

DNA: TGCAGTGCTATAGCGGGGGGGACCTCCTACAATGAGCAGTTCTTC
CDR3: CSAIAGGTSYNEQFF
J: TRBJ2-1
V: TRBV20-1
size: NA
D: TRBD2